The 8 T cell receptor beta chains given below trace back to one sample, sequenced in a study of blood T cell repertoires in COVID-19. The assay was immunoSEQ multiplex PCR, and TCRdb's table has in-frame clones only and misses some. The sample records under 200,000 clones, 83% being singletons. Sequenced sample: peripheral blood. Source of these receptors: a human donor in a cohort sampled during active COVID-19.

The chain carries TRBV5-6 and TRBJ1-6; no reliable D call. Between the trimmed V and J ends, which lost 4 bases and 0 bases, there was a span of 8 bases. The CDR3 extends over 15 amino acids. Germline loops: CDR1 SGHDT, CDR2 YYEEEE. The CDR3 nucleotides read TGTGCCAGCAGCCAGGCAAGCTCCTATAATTCACCCCTCCACTTT. Translated: CASSQASSYNSPLHF.

DNA for the CDR3: TGTGCCAGCAGCCCCTGGGAGCCCACCAAGCGGGAGACCCAGTACTTC. Amino acids: CASSPWEPTKRETQYF. The V gene is TRBV5-5, the J gene TRBJ2-5, with a possible D match to TRBD2 (5 bases). The CDR3 totals 16 residues. CDR1 and CDR2 from the germline V gene are SGHKS and YYEKEE (reference sequence). Trimming left V 4 bases short and J 5 bases short, with 21 bases between.

This clone was picked up a small number of times. The V gene is TRBV5-1, the J gene TRBJ1-1, with unresolved D. V gave up 0 bases and J gave up 0 bases, with 6 bases separating them. This CDR3 is 14 amino acids long. The germline V gene encodes CDR1 SGHRS and CDR2 YFSETQ. CDR3 DNA sequence: TGCGCCAGCAGCTTGGACGGGATGAACACTGAAGCTTTCTTT. It is translated as CASSLDGMNTEAFF.

The rearrangement joins TRBV28 to TRBJ2-1; TRBD1 matches 11 bases. The CDR3 runs 15 residues. CDR1 and CDR2 from the germline V gene are MDHEN and SYDVKM. Trimming removed 5 bases from V and 8 bases from J; junction bases left unmatched: 8. The DNA for the CDR3 is TGTGCCAGCAGTCTGGGGACAGGGGGGAGAGATGAGCAGTTCTTC. Residues: CASSLGTGGRDEQFF.

The chain combines TRBV19 with TRBJ1-6, with D possibly matching TRBD1 (5 bases). Germline CDR1 and CDR2: LNHDA and SQIVND (reference sequence). The germline V and J ends were trimmed by 3 bases and 10 bases, with 13 bases remaining between them. The CDR3 is made up of 14 amino acids. As DNA, the CDR3 is TGTGCCAGTAGTATCGGCAGGGTCGGGTCACCCCTCCACTTT. This gives the protein CASSIGRVGSPLHF.

This clone showed up just once. This chain connects TRBV6-5 to TRBJ1-4, with D tentatively TRBD1 (5 bases). The CDR3 covers 13 residues. Germline V gene sequence: CDR1 MNHEY, CDR2 SVGAGI. The ends were cut back, 5 bases at V and 7 bases at J, with 11 bases in the middle. The CDR3 DNA reads TGTGCCAGCAGTACGGGGGGGGGTGAAAAACTGTTTTTT. Translation: CASSTGGGEKLFF.

The V call is TRBV3-1 (or the pseudogene TRBV3-2), the J call TRBJ2-5, with D perhaps matching TRBD1 (6 bases). Trimming cost V 1 base and J 5 bases, with 17 bases left between them. This CDR3 comprises 16 residues. Germline CDR1 is LGHDT and CDR2 is YNNKEL (reference sequence). Here the CDR3 reads CASSQATNRAKETQYF. CDR3 nucleotides: TGTGCCAGCAGCCAAGCTACTAACAGGGCTAAGGAGACCCAGTACTTC.

CDR3 sequence (DNA): TGTGCCACCAGTGCCTTGAGGACAGGGAACTACAATGAGCAGTTCTTC. This encodes CATSALRTGNYNEQFF. This chain uses TRBV24-1 with TRBJ2-1; TRBD1 agrees at 8 bases. Germline CDR1 is KGHDR and CDR2 is SFDVKD. The CDR3 spans 16 residues. J gave up 3 bases and V 5 bases, and 8 bases lay outside the gene matches.